This T cell receptor beta chain is drawn from a study of blood T cell repertoires in COVID-19. Turning to the study itself: There were acute and convalescent COVID-19 samples, and they came from the United States, Italy and Spain. T cells, B-cell-depleted T cells, or PBMCs provided the cDNA or gDNA that served as material.

This clone was counted a single time. Original analysis: Using reference gene primer amplification, nucleated cell counts were estimated. The data were produced by immunoSEQ multiplex PCR, yet TCRdb's version contains in-frame clones alone and is incomplete. V and J calls plus clone size are reproduced from that table; the DNA served to infer D and trimming. This repertoire shows tens of thousands of clones, approximately 90% found once; its top ten account for 2% to 2.5%. Trimming cost V 5 bases and J 6 bases, with 17 bases left between them. CDR3 size: 14 residues. CDR1 is LNHDA, CDR2 SQIVND, per germline (reference sequence).

The clonotype originates from a man aged 45-60 years with active COVID-19. J is TRBJ2-7 and V is TRBV19; a weak D match, TRBD2 (5 bases). Input material: peripheral blood. In nucleotides, the CDR3 is TGTGCCAGTAGTGCTGGACGCCGACTAAGCGAGCAGTACTTC. Protein product: CASSAGRRLSEQYF.